A single sample is the source of the 9 T cell receptor beta chains below, sequenced in a study of blood T cells in healthy people across ages. A second PCR of 7 to 11 cycles used a sample-barcoded 5' primer and a J-beta primer mix. TCRdb itself ran the 5' RACE reads through MiXCR, one entry per CDR3 protein. The data show approximately 1,100,000 distinct CDR3 sequences, with 35% to 50% seen just once and 18% held by the top ten. The material sequenced was blood. Every receptor here comes from a woman aged 55-70 years in good health.

The rearrangement joins TRBV7-9 to TRBJ2-7; D might be TRBD2 (5 bases). Germline lookup yields CDR1 SEHNR and CDR2 FQNEAQ (reference sequence). Trimming removed 3 bases at V and 0 bases at J, with 12 bases between. The CDR3 runs 15 residues. The CDR3 DNA reads as TGTGCCAGCAGCTTCCCTCCGGGGAGCTCCTACGAGCAGTACTTC. Translation: CASSFPPGSSYEQYF. The full variable domain, rest sourced from reference TRBV7-9 and TRBJ2-7, is DTGVSQNPRHKITKRGQNVTFRCDPISEHNRLYWYRQTLGQGPEFLTYFQNEAQLEKSRLLSDRFSAERPKGSFSTLEIQRTEQGDSAMYLCASSFPPGSSYEQYFGPGTRLTVT.

V is TRBV7-9 and J is TRBJ1-6; D gene ambiguous. Germline assignment: CDR1 SEHNR and CDR2 FQNEAQ (reference sequence). V dropped 1 base and J dropped 8 bases, with 6 bases sitting between them. The CDR3 runs 13 residues. DNA of the CDR3: TGTGCCAGCAGCTTAGTAGGTGATTCACCCCTCCACTTT. Translated: CASSLVGDSPLHF.

The chain couples TRBV28 to TRBJ2-5; possibly TRBD1 for D (6 bases). The length of the CDR3 is 18 residues. Germline V gene data show CDR1 as MDHEN and CDR2 as SYDVKM. V was shortened by 7 bases and J by 5 bases, with 29 bases between the two germline ends. The CDR3: CASKVHRSLGQPRETQYF. DNA of the CDR3: TGTGCCAGCAAGGTCCATCGGAGCTTGGGACAACCGCGGGAGACCCAGTACTTC.

CDR3 sequence: CASGFFQGKRSNQPQHF. The CDR3 DNA is TGTGCCAGCGGATTTTTTCAGGGGAAGAGGAGCAATCAGCCCCAGCATTTT. The chain links TRBV28 to TRBJ1-5; D perhaps matches TRBD1 (6 bases). V lost 8 bases and J 1 base, leaving 21 bases between the germline ends. In germline, CDR1 is MDHEN, CDR2 SYDVKM. The CDR3 contains 17 residues.

The genes are TRBV7-2 and TRBJ2-1; TRBD2 aligns across 7 bases. The tail of the sequence fits TRBJ2-7 better, so the J call may be wrong. There are 16 residues in the CDR3. In germline, CDR1 is SGHTA, CDR2 FQGNSA. The DNA for the CDR3 is TGTGCCAGCAGCTCGCTAGCGGCAAACTCCTACAATGAGCAGTACTTC. Its protein is CASSSLAANSYNEQYF.

In regard to this clonotype: With a much larger clone just one base away, this may be a read error. This chain joins TRBV11-2 and TRBJ2-5; the D is unclear. The V end lost 1 base, the J end lost 11 bases, and 17 bases lay between the germline ends. The V gene's germline CDR1 is SGHAT and CDR2 FQNNGV. CDR3 size: 14 residues. The CDR3 here is CASSLGTTIGEQYF. Written as DNA, the CDR3 is TGTGCCAGCAGCTTAGGAACTACCATCGGTGAGCAGTACTTC.

This clonotype has at least ten counts. V is TRBV29-1 and J is TRBJ2-1; 7 nucleotides line up with TRBD1. The CDR3 sequence is 13 residues long. V shed 7 bases and J 7 bases; nucleotides not matched to a gene: 10. CDR1 and CDR2 (germline): SQVTM, ANQGSEA. The CDR3 loop reads CSGSGQIGNEQFF. CDR3 nucleotide sequence: TGCAGCGGGTCGGGACAGATTGGAAATGAGCAGTTCTTC.

The rearrangement uses TRBV27 and TRBJ2-4; possible D gene TRBD1, 5 bases. The tail of the sequence fits TRBJ2-7 better, so the J call may be wrong. Germline CDR1 is MNHEY and CDR2 is SMNVEV (reference sequence). The CDR3 has 15 amino acids. The CDR3 bases are TGTGCCAGCAGTTCTGGGGCTGGGCTGATCTACGAGCAGTACTTC. It yields the protein CASSSGAGLIYEQYF.

Worth noting for this clonotype: This clone may be a read error of a much larger clone one base away. This CDR3 is CACSWGSGLQETQYF. CDR3 nucleotides: TGTGCCTGCAGCTGGGGCAGCGGCCTCCAAGAGACCCAGTACTTC. The chain is built from TRBV11-1 and TRBJ2-5; the D gene could be TRBD1 or TRBD2 (5 bases each). The CDR3 covers 15 residues. Germline CDR1 and CDR2: SGHAT and FQDESV (reference sequence).